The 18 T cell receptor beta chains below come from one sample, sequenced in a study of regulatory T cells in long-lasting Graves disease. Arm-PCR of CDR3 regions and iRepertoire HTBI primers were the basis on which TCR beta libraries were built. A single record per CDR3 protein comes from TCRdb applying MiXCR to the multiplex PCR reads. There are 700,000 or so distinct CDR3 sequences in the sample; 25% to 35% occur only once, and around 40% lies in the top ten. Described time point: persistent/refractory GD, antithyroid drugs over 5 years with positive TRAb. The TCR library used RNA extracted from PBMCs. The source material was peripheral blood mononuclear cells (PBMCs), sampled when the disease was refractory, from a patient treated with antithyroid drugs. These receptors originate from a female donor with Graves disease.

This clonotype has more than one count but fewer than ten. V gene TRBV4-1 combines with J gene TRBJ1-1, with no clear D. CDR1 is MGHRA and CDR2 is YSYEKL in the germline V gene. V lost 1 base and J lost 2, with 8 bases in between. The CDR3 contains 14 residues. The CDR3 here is CASSQGGINTEAFF. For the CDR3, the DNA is TGCGCCAGCAGCCAAGGTGGCATAAACACTGAAGCTTTCTTT.

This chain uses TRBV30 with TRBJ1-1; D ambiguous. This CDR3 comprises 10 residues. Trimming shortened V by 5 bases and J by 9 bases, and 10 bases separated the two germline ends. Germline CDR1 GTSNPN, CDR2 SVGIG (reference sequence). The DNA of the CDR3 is TGTGCCTGGGTACAATCGAAAGCTTTCTTT. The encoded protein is CAWVQSKAFF.

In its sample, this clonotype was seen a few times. CDR3 amino acids: CATSRDAAYSNQPQHF. DNA of the CDR3: TGTGCCACCAGCAGAGACGCAGCCTATAGCAATCAGCCCCAGCATTTT. This chain links TRBV15 with TRBJ1-5; D is uncertain. The germline V gene has CDR1 LNHNV and CDR2 YYDKDF (reference sequence). The ends were cut back, 0 bases at V and 0 bases at J, with 9 bases in the middle. The CDR3 loop spans 16 amino acids.

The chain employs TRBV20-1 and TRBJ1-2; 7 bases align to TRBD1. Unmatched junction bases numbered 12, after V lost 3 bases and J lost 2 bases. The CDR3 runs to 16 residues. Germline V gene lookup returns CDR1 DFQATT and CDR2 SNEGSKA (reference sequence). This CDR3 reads CSARIHPGGLNYGYTF. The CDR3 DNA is TGCAGTGCTAGGATACATCCAGGGGGTTTAAACTATGGCTACACCTTC.

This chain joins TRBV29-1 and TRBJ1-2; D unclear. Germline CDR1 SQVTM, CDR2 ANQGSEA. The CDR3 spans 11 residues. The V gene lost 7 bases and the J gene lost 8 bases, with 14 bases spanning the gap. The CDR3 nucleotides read TGCAGCGCTATGACTCCCGAGGGCTACACCTTC. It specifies CSAMTPEGYTF.

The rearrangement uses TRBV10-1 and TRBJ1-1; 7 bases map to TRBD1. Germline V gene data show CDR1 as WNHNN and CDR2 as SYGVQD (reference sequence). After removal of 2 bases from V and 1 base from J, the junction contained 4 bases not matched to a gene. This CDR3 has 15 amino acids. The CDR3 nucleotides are TGCGCCAGCAGTGAGGAGACAGGGAGGAACACTGAAGCTTTCTTT. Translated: CASSEETGRNTEAFF.

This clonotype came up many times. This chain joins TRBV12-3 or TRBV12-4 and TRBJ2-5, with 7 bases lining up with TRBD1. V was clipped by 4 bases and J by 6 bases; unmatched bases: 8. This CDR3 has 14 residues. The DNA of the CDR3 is TGTGCCAGCAGTTCGTCAGGGGGATTAAAGACCCAGTACTTC. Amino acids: CASSSSGGLKTQYF.

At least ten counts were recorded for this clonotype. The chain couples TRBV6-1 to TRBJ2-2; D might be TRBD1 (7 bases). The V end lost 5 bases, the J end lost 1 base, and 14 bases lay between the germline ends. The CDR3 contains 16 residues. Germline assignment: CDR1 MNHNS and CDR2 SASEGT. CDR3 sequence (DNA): TGTGCCAGCAGTAAAAGGGGGGACAGGAACACCGGGGAGCTGTTTTTT. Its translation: CASSKRGDRNTGELFF.

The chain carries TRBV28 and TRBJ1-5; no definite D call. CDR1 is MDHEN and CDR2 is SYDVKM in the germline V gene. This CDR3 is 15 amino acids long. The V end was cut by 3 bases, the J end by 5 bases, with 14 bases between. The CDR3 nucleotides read TGTGCCAGCAGTTTTGCCCCGGGCGGGCATCAGCCCCAGCATTTT. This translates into CASSFAPGGHQPQHF. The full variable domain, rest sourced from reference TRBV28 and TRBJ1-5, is DVKVTQSSRYLVKRTGEKVFLECVQDMDHENMFWYRQDPGLGLRLIYFSYDVKMKEKGDIPEGYSVSREKKERFSLILESASTNQTSMYLCASSFAPGGHQPQHFGDGTRLSIL.

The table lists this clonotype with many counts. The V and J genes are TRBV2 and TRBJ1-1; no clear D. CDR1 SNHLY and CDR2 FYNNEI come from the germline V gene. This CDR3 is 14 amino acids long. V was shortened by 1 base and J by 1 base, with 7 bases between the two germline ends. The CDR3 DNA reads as TGTGCCAGCAGTGAAGGTGGGTCGAACACTGAAGCTTTCTTT. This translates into CASSEGGSNTEAFF.

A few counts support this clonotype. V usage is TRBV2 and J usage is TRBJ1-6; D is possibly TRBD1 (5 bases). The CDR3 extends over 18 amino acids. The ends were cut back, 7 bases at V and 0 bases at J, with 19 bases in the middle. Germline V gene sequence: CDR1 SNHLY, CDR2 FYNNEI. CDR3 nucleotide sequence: TGTGCCAGCAACCGGCGACAGCCATCGAGCTCCTATAATTCACCCCTCCACTTT. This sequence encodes CASNRRQPSSSYNSPLHF.

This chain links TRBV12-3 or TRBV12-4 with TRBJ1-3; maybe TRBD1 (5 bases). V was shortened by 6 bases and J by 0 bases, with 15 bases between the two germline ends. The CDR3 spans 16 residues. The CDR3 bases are TGTGCCAGCAGACGATGGGGCGGGAGCTCTGGAAACACCATATATTTT. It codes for CASRRWGGSSGNTIYF.

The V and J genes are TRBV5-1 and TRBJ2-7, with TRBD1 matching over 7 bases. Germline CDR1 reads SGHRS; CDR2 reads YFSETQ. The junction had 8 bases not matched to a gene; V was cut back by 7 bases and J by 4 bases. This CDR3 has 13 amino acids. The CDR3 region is CASGTGAPYEQYF. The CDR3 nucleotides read TGCGCCAGCGGAACAGGGGCCCCTTACGAGCAGTACTTC.

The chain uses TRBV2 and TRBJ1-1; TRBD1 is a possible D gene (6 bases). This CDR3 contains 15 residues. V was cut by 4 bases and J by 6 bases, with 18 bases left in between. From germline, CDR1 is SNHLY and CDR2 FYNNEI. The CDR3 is CASSGWGGGIAEAFF. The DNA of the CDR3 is TGTGCCAGCAGTGGATGGGGCGGGGGCATTGCTGAAGCTTTCTTT. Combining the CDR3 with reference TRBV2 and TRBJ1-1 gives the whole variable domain EPEVTQTPSHQVTQMGQEVILRCVPISNHLYFYWYRQILGQKVEFLVSFYNNEISEKSEIFDDQFSVERPDGSNFTLKIRSTKLEDSAMYFCASSGWGGGIAEAFFGQGTRLTVV.

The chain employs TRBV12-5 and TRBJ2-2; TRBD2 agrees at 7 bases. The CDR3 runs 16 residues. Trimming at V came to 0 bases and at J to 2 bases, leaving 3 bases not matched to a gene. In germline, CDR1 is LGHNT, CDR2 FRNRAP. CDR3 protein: CASGLVLASNTGELFF. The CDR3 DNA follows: TGTGCTAGTGGTTTGGTACTAGCGAGTAACACCGGGGAGCTGTTTTTT.

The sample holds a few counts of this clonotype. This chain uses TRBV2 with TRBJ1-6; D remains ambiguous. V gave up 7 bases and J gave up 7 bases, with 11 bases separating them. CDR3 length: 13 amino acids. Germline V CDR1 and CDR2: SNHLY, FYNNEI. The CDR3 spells CASTARLNSPLHF. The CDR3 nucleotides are TGTGCCAGCACGGCCAGACTCAATTCACCCCTCCACTTT.

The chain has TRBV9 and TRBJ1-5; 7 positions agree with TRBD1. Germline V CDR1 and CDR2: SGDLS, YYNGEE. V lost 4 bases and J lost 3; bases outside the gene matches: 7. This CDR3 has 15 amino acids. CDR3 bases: TGTGCCAGCAGCCCTTCAGACAGGGTCAATCAGCCCCAGCATTTT. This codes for CASSPSDRVNQPQHF.

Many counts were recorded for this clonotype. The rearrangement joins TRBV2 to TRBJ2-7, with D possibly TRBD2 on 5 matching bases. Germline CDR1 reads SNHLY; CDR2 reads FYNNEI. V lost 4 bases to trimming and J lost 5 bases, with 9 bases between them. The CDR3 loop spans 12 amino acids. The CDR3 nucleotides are TGTGCCAGCAGTGGATGGGGAGACGAGCAGTACTTC. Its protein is CASSGWGDEQYF.